This section outlines one T cell receptor (beta chain) sequence together with its context. TCRdb's table, derived via immunoSEQ multiplex PCR, lists solely in-frame clones and lacks some. The sample has roughly 150,000 clones; about 90% are singletons. Trimming removed 4 bases from V and 5 bases from J, with 8 bases in between. The CDR3 length is 12 residues. Germline V lookup: CDR1 LGHDT, CDR2 YNNKEL (reference sequence). The data belong to a study of blood T cell repertoires in COVID-19. The sequenced sample was peripheral blood. The V gene is TRBV3-1 (or the pseudogene TRBV3-2), the J gene TRBJ1-2; unclear D gene. This TCR derives from an elderly woman with acute or convalescent COVID-19. The CDR3 DNA follows: TGTGCCAGCAGCCCGGGTAGTTATGGCTACACCTTC. It translates to CASSPGSYGYTF.